This T cell receptor (beta chain) came from a study of blood T cell repertoires in COVID-19. Background on the study: Samples came from the United States, Italy and Spain, spanning acute and convalescent COVID-19. Sources were T cells, B-cell-depleted T cells, or PBMCs; the material itself was cDNA or gDNA.

Sequenced by immunoSEQ multiplex PCR; TCRdb stores in-frame clones only, minus some. The sample holds roughly 83,000 clones, around 90% seen once. V lost 0 bases, J lost 4 bases, and 3 bases lay in between. Per the germline V gene, CDR1 is LGHDT and CDR2 is YNNKEL (reference sequence). The CDR3 spans 13 residues. This clone was seen a few times. V usage is TRBV3-1 (or the pseudogene TRBV3-2) and J usage is TRBJ1-4; D unresolved. The sequenced material came from peripheral blood. This TCR was recovered from an elderly man with active or convalescent COVID-19. The CDR3 region is CASSQDFNEKLFF. The CDR3 DNA sequence: TGTGCCAGCAGCCAAGACTTTAATGAAAAACTGTTTTTT.